This T cell receptor beta chain was obtained from a study of cytomegalovirus exposure and HLA in healthy donors. Produced via immunoSEQ multiplex PCR; TCRdb's table is partial and in-frame only. There are roughly 45,000 clones in the sample; 80% to 95% occur only once, and over 5% lies in the top ten. This clone has just one count. Its target is not known. The donors were part of the validation cohort of 120 subjects. That cohort was separate from the first cohort, which comprised about 670 subjects. Study-level findings and limits: TCR beta chains numbering some 160 were designated cytomegalovirus-associated. In vitro checks showed that three CMV-associated chains really do target CMV antigens. A subsequent analysis found that TCR clusters from the first cohort also tended to co-occur in the approximately 110 validation repertoires, with approximately 95% of cluster scores above 0.

The CDR3 length is 15 residues. CDR1 and CDR2 from the germline V gene are SEHNR and FQNEAQ (reference sequence). After removal of 5 bases from V and 2 bases from J, the junction contained 8 bases not matched to a gene. The chain combines TRBV7-9 with TRBJ1-2, with TRBD1 matching over 7 bases. Source material: PBMCs. The receptor was derived from a man between 18 and 29 years old in good health and CMV-seronegative. This CDR3 is CASSNDGTDNYGYTF. The DNA of the CDR3 is TGTGCCAGCAGCAACGACGGGACAGACAACTATGGCTACACCTTC.